The rows below give T cell receptor beta chains drawn from one sample of a study of blood T cell repertoires in COVID-19. Assay used: immunoSEQ multiplex PCR; TCRdb lists only in-frame clones, some missing. The data hold approximately 300,000 clones, with around 89% observed a single time. Sequencing was performed on peripheral blood. The origin of the receptors is a man aged 30 to 39 with acute or convalescent COVID-19. Each CDR3 is given with its conserved first and last residue. The D gene is left open where the match is weak. Clone size appears in some rows only: once, few, many, or a class for an expanded clone.

J | D | size | V | CDR3
TRBJ2-3 | NA | NA | TRBV5-1 | CASTFTGNTDTQYF
TRBJ1-2 | NA | many | TRBV28 | CASSIQGPGGYTF
TRBJ2-7 | NA | NA | TRBV6-1 | CASSEGPRSYEQYF
TRBJ1-1 | TRBD1 | NA | TRBV25-1 | CASSDTTGVLVTEAFF
TRBJ1-1 | NA | NA | TRBV7-3 | CASSLSGMNTEAFF
TRBJ1-2 | NA | NA | TRBV28 | CASSFGYGYTF
TRBJ2-3 | NA | once | TRBV5-1 | CASSFFGPGRTDTQYF
TRBJ2-7 | NA | NA | TRBV19 | CASSMGGSLYEQYF
TRBJ2-5 | NA | few | TRBV5-4 | CASSLKAGQETQYF
TRBJ2-7 | NA | NA | TRBV12-3/TRBV12-4 | CASRNSGVYEQYF
TRBJ2-1 | TRBD2 | NA | TRBV30 | CAWSGRSYNEQFF
TRBJ2-1 | NA | NA | TRBV7-6 | CASSLQTYNEQFF
TRBJ2-7 | TRBD2 | NA | TRBV20-1 | CSASQIGGAGEQYF
TRBJ2-6 | NA | NA | TRBV27 | CASSPVSSGANVLTF
TRBJ1-1 | NA | NA | TRBV5-5 | CASSLEQANTEAFF
TRBJ2-3 | TRBD2 | NA | TRBV27 | CASSQREGDTQYF
TRBJ2-1 | NA | NA | TRBV27 | CASSLVRGYNEQFF
TRBJ2-5 | TRBD1 | NA | TRBV5-1 | CASSLDGTVQETQYF
TRBJ1-6 | NA | NA | TRBV7-9 | CASSLAQGNNSPLHF
TRBJ1-2 | TRBD1 | NA | TRBV15 | CATSRPGQGIYGYTF
TRBJ1-1 | TRBD1 | NA | TRBV7-8 | CASRGGQQNTEAFF
TRBJ2-7 | NA | NA | TRBV11-2 | CASSSLRDTSSPYEQYF
TRBJ1-1 | TRBD1 | NA | TRBV7-8 | CASSGQGRNVNTEAFF
TRBJ1-2 | NA | NA | TRBV29-1 | CSVEDPTEIGYGYTF
TRBJ1-6 | NA | NA | TRBV25-1 | CASRQIQNSPLHF
TRBJ1-2 | TRBD1 | NA | TRBV7-9 | CASSSRTGGATGYTF
TRBJ2-7 | NA | NA | TRBV6-1 | CASSENGAYEQYF
TRBJ1-5 | NA | once | TRBV7-2 | CASSPRMDNQPQHF
TRBJ2-1 | TRBD2 | NA | TRBV25-1 | CASSDWLAGQNEQFF
TRBJ2-7 | TRBD1 | NA | TRBV5-1 | CASSWGTGSYEQYF
TRBJ1-6 | NA | NA | TRBV11-2 | CASSSLEGRGSPLHF
TRBJ2-6 | TRBD2 | NA | TRBV5-1 | CASSLWAGASGANVLTF
TRBJ1-5 | NA | NA | TRBV5-8 | CASSFRVARNQPQHF